This T cell receptor beta chain was found in a study of long-term antiretroviral therapy in people with HIV. Notes on the study in general: CDR3 length ranges were narrower in HIV repertoires than in controls. Specimen acquisition occurred between the mid-2000s and the late 2010s, potentially under older ART regimens. Dominance of pre-ART expanded clones persisted, fluctuating and often declining after ART.

This clone came up a few times. Antigen unknown. Version v3.0 of the immunoSEQ assay was performed at survey level. The repertoire was sequenced with immunoSEQ multiplex PCR; TCRdb's copy has only in-frame clones and lacks some. The sample includes 25,000 to 35,000 clones, roughly 87% of them seen just once. Sequences were derived from unsorted PBMCs, sampled 2 years after starting antiretroviral therapy. The TCR sequence derives from a man aged 45 to 65 with HIV.

The CDR3 DNA is TGCGCCAGCAGCCAAGAGTTGAGCAGGGGATTACGCGAGCAGTACTTC. Protein sequence: CASSQELSRGLREQYF. The chain has TRBV4-1 and TRBJ2-7; weak D call: TRBD1 (6 bases). The germline CDR1 and CDR2 sequences are MGHRA and YSYEKL. Trimming pared 0 bases from V and 6 bases from J, leaving 18 bases between. CDR3 size: 16 residues.